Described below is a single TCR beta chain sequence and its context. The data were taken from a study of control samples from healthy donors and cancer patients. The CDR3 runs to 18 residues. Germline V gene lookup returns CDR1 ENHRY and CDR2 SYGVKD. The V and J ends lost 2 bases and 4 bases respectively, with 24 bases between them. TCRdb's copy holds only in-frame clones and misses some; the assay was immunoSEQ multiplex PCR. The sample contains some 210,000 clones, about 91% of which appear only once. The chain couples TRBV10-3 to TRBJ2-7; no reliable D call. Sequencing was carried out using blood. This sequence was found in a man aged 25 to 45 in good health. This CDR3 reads CAISEASGLIAGNYEQYF. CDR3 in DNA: TGTGCCATCAGTGAGGCATCAGGTTTAATAGCTGGTAATTACGAGCAGTACTTC.